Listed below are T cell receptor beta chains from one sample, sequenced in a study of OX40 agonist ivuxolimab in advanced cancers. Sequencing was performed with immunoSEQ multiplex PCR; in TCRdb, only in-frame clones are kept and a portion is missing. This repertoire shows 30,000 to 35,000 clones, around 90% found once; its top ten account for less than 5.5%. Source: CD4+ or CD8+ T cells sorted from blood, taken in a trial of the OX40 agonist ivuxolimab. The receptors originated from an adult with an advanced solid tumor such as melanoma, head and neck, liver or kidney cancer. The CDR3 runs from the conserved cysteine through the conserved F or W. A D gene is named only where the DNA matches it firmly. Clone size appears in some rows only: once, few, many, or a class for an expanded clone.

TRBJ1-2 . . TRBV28 TGTGCCAGCAGTCACGACAACTATGGCTACACCTTC CASSHDNYGYTF
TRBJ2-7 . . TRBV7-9 TGTGCCAGCAGCTTATCCGGAGGAGATCACGAGCAGTACTTC CASSLSGGDHEQYF
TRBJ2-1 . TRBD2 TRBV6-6 TGTGCCAGCTTTCGGTCTAGCGGGTACAATGAGCAGTTCTTC CASFRSSGYNEQFF
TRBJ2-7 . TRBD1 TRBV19 TGTGCCAGTAGTCGGGACAGGGATCACGAGCAGTACTTC CASSRDRDHEQYF
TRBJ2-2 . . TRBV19 TGTGCCAGTAGTATAGTGGCCTCGGCCGGGGAGCTGTTTTTT CASSIVASAGELFF
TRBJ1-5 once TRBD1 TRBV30 TGTGCCTGGAGCCGAGGACAGGGATGGGACGATCAGCCCCAGCATTTT CAWSRGQGWDDQPQHF
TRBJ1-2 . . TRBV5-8 TGTGCCAGCAGCTTGCGGGAGGCTAGCTACACCTTC CASSLREASYTF
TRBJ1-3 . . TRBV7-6 TGTGCCAGCAGCCCCTCGGGGGTTGGAAACACCATATATTTT CASSPSGVGNTIYF
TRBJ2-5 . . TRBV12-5 TGTGCTAGTGGTTTCTTTGGGCCCAGAGAGACCCAGTACTTC CASGFFGPRETQYF
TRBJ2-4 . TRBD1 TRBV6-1 TGTGCCAGCAGTGAAGGGACAGGGACGGACATTCAGTACTTC CASSEGTGTDIQYF
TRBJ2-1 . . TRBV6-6 TGTGCCAGCAGCCCCCCCAGTGGTAGGGACAATGAGCAGTTCTTC CASSPPSGRDNEQFF
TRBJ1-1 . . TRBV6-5 TGTGCCAGCCGGGACCCTGGGGTGAACACTGAAGCTTTCTTT CASRDPGVNTEAFF
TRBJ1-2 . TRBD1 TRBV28 TGTGCCAGCACCCCGGGACAGGGCTCTTCTTTTGGTGGCTACACCTTC CASTPGQGSSFGGYTF
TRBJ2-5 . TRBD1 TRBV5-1 TGCGCCAGCAGCTTCGGGACAGCTCAAGAGACCCAGTACTTC CASSFGTAQETQYF
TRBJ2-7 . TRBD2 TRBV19 TGTGCCAGTAGTACGGCGGGAGCTCCCTTCTACGAGCAGTACTTC CASSTAGAPFYEQYF
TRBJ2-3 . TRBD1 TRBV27 TGTGCCAGCAGTTGGACAGGGGATAAAGATACGCAGTATTTT CASSWTGDKDTQYF
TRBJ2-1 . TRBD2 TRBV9 TGTGCCAGCAGCAAGACTAGCGGGGTCAATGAGCAGTTCTTC CASSKTSGVNEQFF
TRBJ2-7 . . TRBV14 TGTGCCAGCAGTCCTAGGCAGCGTTCGGTTTACGAGCAGTACTTC CASSPRQRSVYEQYF
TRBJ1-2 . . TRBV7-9 TGTGCCAGCAGCGTGAGCGGGGATGGCGGCTACACCTTC CASSVSGDGGYTF
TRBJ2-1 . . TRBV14 TGTGCCAGCAGCTCCAGGCCGTACAATGAGCAGTTCTTC CASSSRPYNEQFF
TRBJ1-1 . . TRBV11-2 TGTGCCAGCAGCTTAGCCGGGACGGCGAACACTGAAGCTTTCTTT CASSLAGTANTEAFF
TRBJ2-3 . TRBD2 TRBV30 TGTGCCTGGAGGGGGAAGACTAGCATACACCCAGATACGCAGTATTTT CAWRGKTSIHPDTQYF
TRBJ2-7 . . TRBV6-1 TGTGCCAGCAGTGAAGCGCTTCGGGATTACGAGCAGTACTTC CASSEALRDYEQYF
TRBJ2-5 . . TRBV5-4 TGTGCCAGCAGTCCTTCAGCGGACAGTCAAGAGACCCAGTACTTC CASSPSADSQETQYF
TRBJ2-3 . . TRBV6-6 TGTGCCAGCAGTTTGCCAGGGGATACGCAGTATTTT CASSLPGDTQYF
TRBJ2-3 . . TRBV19 TGTGCCAGTAGCCGGGACGTAACTAGCACAGATACGCAGTATTTT CASSRDVTSTDTQYF